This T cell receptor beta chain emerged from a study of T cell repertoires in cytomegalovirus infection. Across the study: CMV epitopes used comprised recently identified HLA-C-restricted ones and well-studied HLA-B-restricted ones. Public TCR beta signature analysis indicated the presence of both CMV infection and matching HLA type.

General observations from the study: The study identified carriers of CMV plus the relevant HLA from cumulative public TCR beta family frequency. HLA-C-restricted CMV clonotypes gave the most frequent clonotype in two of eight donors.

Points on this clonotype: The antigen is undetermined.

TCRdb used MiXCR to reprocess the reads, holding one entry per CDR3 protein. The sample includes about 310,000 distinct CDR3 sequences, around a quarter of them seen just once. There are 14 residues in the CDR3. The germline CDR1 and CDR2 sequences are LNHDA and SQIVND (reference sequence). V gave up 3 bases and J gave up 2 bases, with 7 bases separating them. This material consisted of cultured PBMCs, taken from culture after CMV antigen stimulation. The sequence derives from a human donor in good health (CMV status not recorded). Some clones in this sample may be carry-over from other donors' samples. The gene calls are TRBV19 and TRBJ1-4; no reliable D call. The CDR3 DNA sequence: TGTGCCAGTAGTATTCGTCGGACTAATGAAAAACTGTTTTTT. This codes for CASSIRRTNEKLFF.